This TCR beta chain was sequenced in a study of CD8 T cells in ankylosing spondylitis. Regarding the study as a whole: The authors found the disease-linked clones to be CD8+ and relatively rare in peripheral blood. A motif in TCR beta, a set of roughly eight highly homologous variants, appeared characteristic of ankylosing spondylitis blood. Researchers reportedly found disease-linked clones significantly enriched in matched ankylosing spondylitis synovial fluid. Reports of some motif variants in reactive arthritis synovial fluid and blood predate this one.

Germline lookup yields CDR1 SEHNR and CDR2 FQNEAQ (reference sequence). The ends were cut back, 0 bases at V and 6 bases at J, with 13 bases in the middle. CDR3 length equals 15 residues. Quantitative 5'-RACE with molecular barcodes generated TCR beta libraries. TCRdb fed the 5' RACE reads into MiXCR, producing one record per CDR3 protein. The sample has hundreds of thousands of distinct CDR3 sequences, roughly a quarter seen once. Many counts were recorded for this clonotype. Antigen: not known. Sequenced material: blood, either unsorted or a sorted T cell fraction (not recorded which). This TCR was recovered from a male donor with ankylosing spondylitis. The rearrangement joins TRBV7-9 to TRBJ2-3; tentatively, D is TRBD1 or TRBD2 (5 bases each). The CDR3 DNA reads as TGTGCCAGCAGCTTAGCAGTTGGGGGTTCTGATACGCAGTATTTT. This encodes CASSLAVGGSDTQYF. Supplemented by reference TRBV7-9 and TRBJ2-3, the full variable domain reads DTGVSQNPRHKITKRGQNVTFRCDPISEHNRLYWYRQTLGQGPEFLTYFQNEAQLEKSRLLSDRFSAERPKGSFSTLEIQRTEQGDSAMYLCASSLAVGGSDTQYFGPGTRLTVL.